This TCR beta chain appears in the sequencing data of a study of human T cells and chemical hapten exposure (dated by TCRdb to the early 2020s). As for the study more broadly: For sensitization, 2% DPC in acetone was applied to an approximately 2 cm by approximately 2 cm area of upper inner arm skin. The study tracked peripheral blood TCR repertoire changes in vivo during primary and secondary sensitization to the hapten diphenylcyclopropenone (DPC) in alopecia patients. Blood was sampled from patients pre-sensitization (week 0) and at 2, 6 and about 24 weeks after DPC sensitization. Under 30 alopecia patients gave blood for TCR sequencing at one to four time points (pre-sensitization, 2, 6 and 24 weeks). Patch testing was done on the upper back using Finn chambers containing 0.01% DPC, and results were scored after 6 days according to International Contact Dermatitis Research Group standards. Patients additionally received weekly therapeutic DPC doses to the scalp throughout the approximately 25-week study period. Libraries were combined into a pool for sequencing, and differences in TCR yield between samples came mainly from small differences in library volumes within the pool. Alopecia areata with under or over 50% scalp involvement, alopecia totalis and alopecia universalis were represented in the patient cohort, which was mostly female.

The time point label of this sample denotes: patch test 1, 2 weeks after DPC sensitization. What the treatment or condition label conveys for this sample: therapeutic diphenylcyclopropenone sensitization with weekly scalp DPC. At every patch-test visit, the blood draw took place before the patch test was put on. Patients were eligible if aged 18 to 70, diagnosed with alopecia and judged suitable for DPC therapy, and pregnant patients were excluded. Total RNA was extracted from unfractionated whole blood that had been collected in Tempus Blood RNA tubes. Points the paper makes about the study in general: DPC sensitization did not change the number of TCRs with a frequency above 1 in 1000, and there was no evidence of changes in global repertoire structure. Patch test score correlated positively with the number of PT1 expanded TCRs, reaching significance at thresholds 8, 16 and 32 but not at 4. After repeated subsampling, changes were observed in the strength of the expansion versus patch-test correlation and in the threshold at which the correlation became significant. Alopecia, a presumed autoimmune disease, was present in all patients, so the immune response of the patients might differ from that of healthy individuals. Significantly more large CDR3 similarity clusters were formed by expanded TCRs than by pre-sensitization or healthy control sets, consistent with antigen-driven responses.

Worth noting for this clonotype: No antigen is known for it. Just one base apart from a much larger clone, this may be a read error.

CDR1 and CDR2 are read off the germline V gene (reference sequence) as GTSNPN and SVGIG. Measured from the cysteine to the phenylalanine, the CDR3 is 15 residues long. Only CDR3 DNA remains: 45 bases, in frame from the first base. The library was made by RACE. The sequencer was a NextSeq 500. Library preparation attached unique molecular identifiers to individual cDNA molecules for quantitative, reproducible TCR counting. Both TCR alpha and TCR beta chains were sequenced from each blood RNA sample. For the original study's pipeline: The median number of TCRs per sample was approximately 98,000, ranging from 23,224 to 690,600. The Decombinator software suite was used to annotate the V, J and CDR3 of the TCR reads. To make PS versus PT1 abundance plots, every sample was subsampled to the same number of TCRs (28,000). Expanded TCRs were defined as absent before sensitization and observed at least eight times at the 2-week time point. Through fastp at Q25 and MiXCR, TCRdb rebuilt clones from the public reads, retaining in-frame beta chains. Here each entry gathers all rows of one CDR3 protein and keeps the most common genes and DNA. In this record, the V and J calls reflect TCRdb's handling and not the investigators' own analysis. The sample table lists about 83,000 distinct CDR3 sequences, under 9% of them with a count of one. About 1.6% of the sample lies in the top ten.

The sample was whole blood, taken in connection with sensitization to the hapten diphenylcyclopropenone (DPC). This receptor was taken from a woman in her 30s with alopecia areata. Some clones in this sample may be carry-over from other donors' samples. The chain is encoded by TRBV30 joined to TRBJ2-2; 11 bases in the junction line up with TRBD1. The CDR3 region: CVWSGGQGVTGELFF. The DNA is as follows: TGTGTCTGGAGTGGGGGACAGGGGGTAACCGGGGAGCTGTTTTTT.